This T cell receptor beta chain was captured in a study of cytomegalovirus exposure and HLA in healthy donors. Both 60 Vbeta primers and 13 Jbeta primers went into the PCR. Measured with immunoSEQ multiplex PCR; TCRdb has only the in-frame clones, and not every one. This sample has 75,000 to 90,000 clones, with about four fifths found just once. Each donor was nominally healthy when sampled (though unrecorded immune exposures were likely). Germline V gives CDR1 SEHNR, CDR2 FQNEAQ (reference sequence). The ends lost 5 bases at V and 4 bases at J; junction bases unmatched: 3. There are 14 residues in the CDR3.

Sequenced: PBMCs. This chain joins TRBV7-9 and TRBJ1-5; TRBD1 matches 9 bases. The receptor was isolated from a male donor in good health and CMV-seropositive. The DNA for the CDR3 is TGTGCCAGCAGCCAGACAGGGGGAAATCAGCCCCAGCATTTT. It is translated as CASSQTGGNQPQHF.